One and the same sample provided the 17 T cell receptor beta chains below, sequenced in a study of T cell responses to AZD1222 COVID-19 vaccine. Profiled with immunoSEQ multiplex PCR; TCRdb holds only in-frame clones, not every one. Altogether about 160,000 clones are present, roughly nine tenths being singletons, with the ten largest covering about 3.6%. The specimen was peripheral blood, collected 28 days after the second AZD1222 dose. The receptors derive from an adult who received the AZD1222 COVID-19 vaccine.

The chain has TRBV19 and TRBJ2-4; 9 nucleotides match TRBD1. The V gene end was trimmed by 10 bases and the J gene end by 4 bases; junction bases not matched to a gene: 8. CDR3 size: 14 residues. CDR1 is LNHDA, CDR2 SQIVND, per germline (reference sequence). CDR3 nucleotide sequence: TGTGCCACAACAGGGGGCGGCCCTAAAAACATTCAGTACTTC. Its protein product is CATTGGGPKNIQYF.

The chain recombines TRBV7-9 with TRBJ1-2; D ambiguous. V was shortened by 4 bases and J by 3 bases, with 9 bases between the two germline ends. The CDR3 has 13 residues. Germline V gene lookup returns CDR1 SEHNR and CDR2 FQNEAQ (reference sequence). CDR3 amino acids: CASSSGRDYGYTF. The CDR3 nucleotides are TGTGCCAGCAGCTCAGGAAGAGACTATGGCTACACCTTC.

The chain employs TRBV6-5 and TRBJ1-2; 8 nucleotides line up with TRBD1. CDR1 is MNHEY and CDR2 is SVGAGI in the germline V gene. This CDR3 has 16 amino acids. J gave up 2 bases and V 0 bases, and 5 bases lay outside the gene matches. The CDR3 is CASSYSGQGANYGYTF. CDR3 nucleotides: TGTGCCAGCAGTTACTCGGGGCAGGGGGCAAACTATGGCTACACCTTC.

The rearrangement uses TRBV7-9 and TRBJ2-2, with 8 bases lining up with TRBD2. V trimming: 6 bases; J trimming: 3 bases; junction bases outside the gene matches: 3. This CDR3 has 14 residues. The germline gives CDR1 SEHNR, CDR2 FQNEAQ (reference sequence). The CDR3 DNA follows: TGTGCCAGCAGGGTTAGCGGGGACACCGGGGAGCTGTTTTTT. Translated: CASRVSGDTGELFF.

V usage is TRBV4-2 and J usage is TRBJ1-1; the D gene is possibly TRBD1 (5 bases). This CDR3 has 15 amino acids. V lost 0 bases, J lost 4 bases, and 12 bases lay in between. Germline lookup yields CDR1 LGHNA and CDR2 YNFKEQ. CDR3 DNA: TGTGCCAGCAGCCAAGATCAGGGAGGTGGCACTGAAGCTTTCTTT. Translation gives CASSQDQGGGTEAFF.

This chain uses TRBV12-3 or TRBV12-4 with TRBJ1-1; 9 positions agree with TRBD1. This CDR3 is 13 amino acids long. Unmatched junction bases numbered 4, after V lost 3 bases and J lost 8 bases. The CDR3 DNA follows: TGTGCCAGCAGTTTTATTGGGACAGGGGAAGCTTTCTTT. Its translation: CASSFIGTGEAFF.

The rearrangement joins TRBV27 to TRBJ1-1; tentatively, D is TRBD1 (5 bases). Germline V CDR1 and CDR2: MNHEY, SMNVEV (reference sequence). V was trimmed by 6 bases and J by 1 base, leaving 6 bases between them. This CDR3 has 12 amino acids. The DNA of the CDR3 is TGTGCCAGCAGCCAGGGGAACACTGAAGCTTTCTTT. This codes for CASSQGNTEAFF.

The chain is built from TRBV3-1 (or the pseudogene TRBV3-2) and TRBJ2-5; D may be TRBD2 (5 bases). The CDR3 has 12 residues. Trimming pared 3 bases from V and 7 bases from J, leaving 9 bases between. Germline CDR1 is LGHDT and CDR2 is YNNKEL (reference sequence). The DNA for the CDR3 is TGTGCCAGCAGCCACATAGAGGGGACCCAGTACTTC. Translation: CASSHIEGTQYF.

This chain links TRBV11-3 with TRBJ1-1; D is possibly TRBD1 (5 bases). The CDR3 is made up of 12 amino acids. V was cut by 5 bases and J by 3 bases, with 7 bases left in between. Germline values: CDR1 SGHNT, CDR2 YENEEA. The CDR3 spells CASSAQDTEAFF. The CDR3 bases are TGTGCCAGCAGCGCACAGGACACTGAAGCTTTCTTT.

The rearrangement uses TRBV2 and TRBJ1-5; 8 bases match TRBD1. V lost 7 bases, J lost 10 bases, and 15 bases stayed unmatched. The CDR3 covers 15 residues. Germline V gives CDR1 SNHLY, CDR2 FYNNEI. CDR3 DNA: TGTGCCAGCACCGAACCCGGACAGGGCAGTTTTCCCCAGCATTTT. It translates to CASTEPGQGSFPQHF.

The chain links TRBV19 to TRBJ2-6; unclear D gene. Trimming took 3 bases from V and 0 from J, leaving 15 bases between them. CDR1 is LNHDA, CDR2 SQIVND, per germline (reference sequence). The CDR3 spans 18 residues. The CDR3 region has the DNA TGTGCCAGTAGTATCCTCGGACCGCATTTCTCTGGGGCCAACGTCCTGACTTTC. Amino acid sequence: CASSILGPHFSGANVLTF.

The genes are TRBV3-1 (or the pseudogene TRBV3-2) and TRBJ1-3; D is possibly TRBD1 (5 bases). The CDR3 runs 16 residues. From germline, CDR1 is LGHDT and CDR2 YNNKEL (reference sequence). Trimming cost V 1 base and J 0 bases, with 10 bases left between them. DNA of the CDR3: TGTGCCAGCAGCCAAGCGCAGGGATTCTCTGGAAACACCATATATTTT. It codes for CASSQAQGFSGNTIYF.

CDR3 amino acids: CASSPLTGRTEAFF. CDR3 nucleotides: TGTGCCAGCTCACCACTTACAGGGCGAACTGAAGCTTTCTTT. The chain couples TRBV18 to TRBJ1-1, with D perhaps TRBD1 (6 bases). CDR1 is KGHSH and CDR2 is LQKENI in the germline V gene. CDR3 size: 14 residues. V was pared by 1 base and J by 5 bases, with 11 bases between.

V gene TRBV10-1 combines with J gene TRBJ2-1; D is unresolved. The germline V gene encodes CDR1 WNHNN and CDR2 SYGVQD (reference sequence). This CDR3 is 15 amino acids long. Trimming removed 0 bases at V and 6 bases at J, with 12 bases between. This CDR3 reads CASSESGVLRNEQFF. In nucleotides, the CDR3 is TGCGCCAGCAGTGAGTCCGGCGTATTGCGCAATGAGCAGTTCTTC.

The chain combines TRBV28 with TRBJ1-4; weak D call: TRBD1 (5 bases). The V gene lost 6 bases and the J gene lost 7 bases, with 12 bases spanning the gap. The CDR3 has 13 amino acids. The V gene's germline CDR1 is MDHEN and CDR2 SYDVKM. In nucleotides, the CDR3 is TGTGCCAGCAGCGGATTGGGGGGTGAAAAACTGTTTTTT. Translation: CASSGLGGEKLFF.

The genes are TRBV2 and TRBJ2-2; D remains ambiguous. V was shortened by 4 bases and J by 1 base, with 7 bases between the two germline ends. From germline, CDR1 is SNHLY and CDR2 FYNNEI. This CDR3 region has 14 residues. CDR3 protein: CASSGPGNTGELFF. As DNA, the CDR3 is TGTGCCAGCAGTGGGCCAGGGAACACCGGGGAGCTGTTTTTT.

V usage is TRBV3-1 (or the pseudogene TRBV3-2) and J usage is TRBJ1-1; 8 bases match TRBD1. The V gene end was trimmed by 8 bases and the J gene end by 4 bases; junction bases not matched to a gene: 9. This CDR3 comprises 14 residues. Germline CDR1 is LGHDT and CDR2 is YNNKEL (reference sequence). CDR3 nucleotide sequence: TGTGCCAGCGAAGACAGGGGTATAGGCACTGAAGCTTTCTTT. Its translation: CASEDRGIGTEAFF.